A few counts support the clone carrying this T cell receptor beta chain. What it recognizes is unknown. The data belong to a study of T cell repertoires in cytomegalovirus infection. MiXCR was run by TCRdb on the reads, yielding one entry per CDR3 protein. The sample carries about 830,000 distinct CDR3 sequences, about 30% recorded once. The CDR3 covers 16 residues. Trimming removed 4 bases from V and 0 bases from J, with 17 bases in between. Per the germline V gene, CDR1 is SGHNT and CDR2 is YYREEE (reference sequence). V and J are TRBV5-4 and TRBJ2-7, with TRBD1 as a possible D gene (6 bases). Here the sequenced sample was cultured CD8+ T cells from PBMCs, taken from culture after CMV antigen stimulation. The receptor was isolated from a human donor in good health (CMV status not recorded). Some clones in this sample may be carry-over from other donors' samples. The CDR3 DNA reads TGTGCCAGCAGCCCCATGGACAGTGCATTCTCCTACGAGCAGTACTTC. Residues: CASSPMDSAFSYEQYF. The whole variable domain, remainder taken from reference TRBV5-4 and TRBJ2-7, is ETGVTQSPTHLIKTRGQQVTLRCSSQSGHNTVSWYQQALGQGPQFIFQYYREEENGRGNFPPRFSGLQFPNYSSELNVNALELDDSALYLCASSPMDSAFSYEQYFGPGTRLTVT.